A selection of T cell receptor beta chains follows, all from one sample in a study of blood T cell repertoires in COVID-19. Profiling relied on immunoSEQ multiplex PCR, and the TCRdb table lists in-frame clones only, not all of them. The sample carries around 300,000 clones, 88% recorded once. Material: PBMCs or T cells enriched from blood (not recorded which). These receptors originate from a woman aged 25 to 39 who had recovered from COVID-19. Each CDR3 is given with its conserved first and last residue. The D gene is left open where the match is weak. Not every row has a clone size; where given, it reads once, few, many or a size class.

v_call	clone_size	j_call	d_call	cdr3_aa	cdr3_nt
TRBV29-1	NA	TRBJ2-1	TRBD1	CSVVSGRGRNEQFF	TGCAGCGTTGTTTCCGGCAGGGGGCGGAATGAGCAGTTCTTC
TRBV7-9	NA	TRBJ1-1	NA	CASSPTNLNTEAFF	TGTGCCAGCAGCCCAACAAACCTGAACACTGAAGCTTTCTTT
TRBV12-3/TRBV12-4	NA	TRBJ1-3	TRBD1	CAIRRQGGNTIYF	TGTGCCATCAGACGACAGGGAGGAAACACCATATATTTT
TRBV5-5	NA	TRBJ2-7	NA	CASSPPGGPYEQYF	TGTGCCAGCAGCCCACCCGGGGGTCCCTACGAGCAGTACTTC
TRBV5-4	NA	TRBJ1-1	NA	CASSLGTVMNTEAFF	TGTGCCAGCAGCTTGGGGACAGTTATGAACACTGAAGCTTTCTTT
TRBV18	NA	TRBJ2-6	TRBD1	CASSPVNGQGASGANVLTF	TGTGCCAGCTCACCAGTTAACGGACAGGGGGCATCTGGGGCCAACGTCCTGACTTTC
TRBV5-1	NA	TRBJ1-5	TRBD1	CASSLDPGGNNQPQHF	TGCGCCAGCAGCTTGGACCCAGGGGGGAACAATCAGCCCCAGCATTTT
TRBV2	NA	TRBJ1-2	NA	CASSDIRVGYGYTF	TGTGCCAGCAGTGACATCCGGGTCGGCTATGGCTACACCTTC
TRBV12-3/TRBV12-4	NA	TRBJ2-3	NA	CASSFEDTQYF	TGTGCCAGCAGTTTCGAGGATACGCAGTATTTT
TRBV18	NA	TRBJ2-3	NA	CASSPLSFTRTDTQYF	TGTGCCAGCTCACCACTTAGCTTTACTCGCACAGATACGCAGTATTTT
TRBV4-1	once	TRBJ1-2	NA	CASSQYRGWDYGYTF	TGCGCCAGCAGCCAATACCGGGGATGGGACTATGGCTACACCTTC
TRBV15	NA	TRBJ1-5	NA	CATSRDRNNQPQHF	TGTGCCACCAGCAGAGACAGGAACAATCAGCCCCAGCATTTT
TRBV18	NA	TRBJ1-5	TRBD1	CASSPGTVQNQPQHF	TGTGCCAGCTCCCCCGGGACAGTCCAAAATCAGCCCCAGCATTTT
TRBV13	NA	TRBJ1-5	NA	CASSVQNQPQHF	TGTGCCAGCAGTGTACAGAATCAGCCCCAGCATTTT
TRBV5-1	once	TRBJ2-4	TRBD1	CASSPDRGRIQYF	TGCGCCAGCAGCCCAGACAGGGGGCGGATTCAGTACTTC
TRBV19	NA	TRBJ1-2	NA	CASSTTGTPNYGYTF	TGTGCCAGTAGTACCACAGGGACACCTAACTATGGCTACACCTTC
TRBV5-6	NA	TRBJ1-5	TRBD1	CASSFSGTASNQPQHF	TGTGCCAGCAGCTTTTCCGGGACAGCTAGCAATCAGCCCCAGCATTTT
TRBV9	NA	TRBJ1-4	NA	CASSAPRANEKLFF	TGTGCCAGCAGCGCTCCTCGGGCTAATGAAAAACTGTTTTTT
TRBV29-1	NA	TRBJ1-1	NA	CSAAAPTGGITEAFF	TGCAGCGCCGCGGCACCGACGGGGGGCATCACTGAAGCTTTCTTT
TRBV5-1	NA	TRBJ2-7	NA	CASSSDGQIYDEQYF	TGCGCCAGCAGCTCTGATGGACAAATTTATGACGAGCAGTACTTC
TRBV5-8	once	TRBJ2-1	NA	CASSLAGTYNEQFF	TGTGCCAGCAGCCTGGCGGGAACCTACAATGAGCAGTTCTTC
TRBV11-2	NA	TRBJ2-2	NA	CASSPYGVPGELFF	TGTGCCAGCAGCCCTTACGGGGTCCCCGGGGAGCTGTTTTTT
TRBV15	NA	TRBJ1-2	NA	CATSRGIGTSLPGGGYTF	TGTGCCACCAGCAGAGGGATTGGGACATCCCTTCCTGGGGGTGGCTACACCTTC
TRBV27	few	TRBJ1-5	TRBD1	CASSPRDRAFEPQHF	TGTGCCAGCAGTCCCCGGGACAGGGCGTTCGAGCCCCAGCATTTT
TRBV29-1	once	TRBJ2-3	TRBD2	CSVRASGGLTDTQYF	TGCAGCGTTCGGGCTAGCGGGGGCCTTACAGATACGCAGTATTTT
TRBV15	NA	TRBJ2-1	NA	CATSSGQPAYNEQFF	TGTGCCACCAGCAGTGGGCAACCAGCTTACAATGAGCAGTTCTTC
TRBV4-2	few	TRBJ1-3	TRBD1	CASSQAQGAGNTIYF	TGTGCCAGCAGCCAAGCCCAGGGGGCTGGAAACACCATATATTTT
TRBV18	once	TRBJ2-1	NA	CASSPRLINLDSYNEQFF	TGTGCCAGCTCCCCCCGGTTGATAAACTTAGACTCCTACAATGAGCAGTTCTTC
TRBV6-5	NA	TRBJ1-6	NA	CASTISGPVFPLHF	TGTGCCAGCACCATCAGCGGCCCTGTTTTCCCCCTCCACTTT
TRBV6-2/TRBV6-3	NA	TRBJ1-5	TRBD1	CASSPTGGINQPQHF	TGTGCCAGCAGTCCGACAGGGGGGATAAATCAGCCCCAGCATTTT
TRBV2	NA	TRBJ1-1	NA	CASTQNTEAFF	TGTGCCAGCACCCAGAACACTGAAGCTTTCTTT
TRBV28	NA	TRBJ1-3	NA	CASSLRGSGNTIYF	TGTGCCAGCAGTTTAAGGGGGTCCGGAAACACCATATATTTT
TRBV5-8	NA	TRBJ2-1	NA	CASSLVSRLGDNEQFF	TGTGCCAGCAGCTTGGTAAGCAGACTAGGTGACAATGAGCAGTTCTTC
TRBV9	NA	TRBJ2-3	TRBD2	CASSVARAGGSNTDTQYF	TGTGCCAGCAGCGTAGCCCGAGCGGGAGGGTCAAACACAGATACGCAGTATTTT
TRBV24-1	NA	TRBJ1-5	NA	CATSTGRGQPQHF	TGTGCCACCAGTACGGGGAGGGGTCAGCCCCAGCATTTT
TRBV5-1	NA	TRBJ2-1	NA	CASSRSDPKYNEQFF	TGCGCCAGCAGCAGAAGCGATCCAAAATACAATGAGCAGTTCTTC
TRBV7-6	NA	TRBJ2-1	NA	CASSLESRQGIGNEQFF	TGTGCCAGCAGCTTAGAATCTAGGCAGGGGATAGGCAATGAGCAGTTCTTC
TRBV4-1	NA	TRBJ1-2	TRBD1	CASSQDPGGDYGYTF	TGCGCCAGCAGCCAAGACCCAGGGGGCGACTATGGCTACACCTTC
TRBV19	NA	TRBJ2-1	TRBD1	CATTGGRGTDEQFF	TGTGCCACTACAGGGGGCAGGGGTACTGACGAGCAGTTCTTC
TRBV5-1	NA	TRBJ2-2	NA	CASSLGPFTSVGELFF	TGCGCCAGCAGTTTGGGCCCCTTCACTAGTGTCGGGGAGCTGTTTTTT
TRBV11-2	NA	TRBJ2-3	TRBD1	CASSSDRVRDTQYF	TGTGCCAGCAGCTCCGACAGGGTACGGGATACGCAGTATTTT
TRBV6-2/TRBV6-3	once	TRBJ2-7	TRBD1	CASSSHRDRGRPDSYEQYF	TGTGCCAGCAGTTCCCACAGGGACAGGGGGCGCCCCGACTCCTACGAGCAGTACTTC
TRBV4-3	once	TRBJ1-2	TRBD1	CASSQGLGGKLLGGYTF	TGCGCCAGCAGCCAAGGTTTAGGGGGCAAGTTATTAGGGGGCTACACCTTC
TRBV27	NA	TRBJ1-4	NA	CASSQRPSTNEKLFF	TGTGCCAGCAGTCAGCGCCCGTCAACTAATGAAAAACTGTTTTTT
TRBV19	NA	TRBJ2-7	TRBD2	CASSINPTSGIYEQYF	TGTGCCAGTAGTATAAATCCGACTAGCGGAATTTACGAGCAGTACTTC
TRBV27	NA	TRBJ1-3	TRBD1	CASSLRGVPAGNTIYF	TGTGCCAGCAGCCTCAGGGGGGTACCGGCTGGAAACACCATATATTTT
TRBV2	NA	TRBJ1-1	NA	CAITGQLNTEAFF	TGTGCCATAACGGGACAATTGAACACTGAAGCTTTCTTT
TRBV7-3	NA	TRBJ2-5	TRBD2	CASSSAGRGETQYF	TGTGCCAGCAGCTCCGCCGGGAGGGGAGAGACCCAGTACTTC
TRBV7-2	NA	TRBJ2-7	TRBD2	CASKLGGGAPYEQYF	TGTGCCTCAAAGTTAGGCGGGGGGGCCCCCTACGAGCAGTACTTC
TRBV7-9	once	TRBJ2-3	TRBD2	CASSLDAGGVDTQYF	TGTGCCAGCAGCTTAGATGCGGGGGGCGTGGATACGCAGTATTTT
TRBV7-2	NA	TRBJ1-2	NA	CASSLGPANYGYTF	TGTGCCAGCAGCTTAGGTCCAGCTAACTATGGCTACACCTTC
TRBV5-1	NA	TRBJ2-7	TRBD1	CASSLTGKPYEQYF	TGCGCCAGCAGCCTGACAGGGAAGCCCTACGAGCAGTACTTC